These T cell receptor beta chains were read from a single sample in a study of blood T cell repertoires in COVID-19. Measured with immunoSEQ multiplex PCR; TCRdb has only the in-frame clones, and not every one. The data show some 140,000 clones, just over 75% seen once. Sequenced: peripheral blood. These receptors came from a human donor in a cohort sampled during active COVID-19. Both conserved end residues are part of each CDR3. D genes are given only for firm matches. Rows give clone size only sometimes, using once, few, many, or a class for an expanded clone.

j_call d_call clone_size v_call cdr3_nt cdr3_aa
TRBJ1-1 TRBD1 NA TRBV5-5 TGTGCCAGCACCAAGAGGGACAGGGATCGGAACACTGAAGCTTTCTTT CASTKRDRDRNTEAFF
TRBJ2-1 NA NA TRBV6-5 TGTGCCAGCAACCGGGGTTCTGGGATTGGCAATGAGCAGTTCTTC CASNRGSGIGNEQFF
TRBJ1-2 TRBD1 once TRBV28 TGTGCCATCACAAGGGACAGGCCCAACTATGGCTACACCTTC CAITRDRPNYGYTF
TRBJ1-2 TRBD1 NA TRBV27 TGTGCCAGCAGCTGGGACAGGGTACCCTATGGCTACACCTTC CASSWDRVPYGYTF
TRBJ2-7 NA few TRBV30 TGTGCCTGGAGTGTACAGGACTCCTACGAGCAGTACTTC CAWSVQDSYEQYF
TRBJ2-3 TRBD2 NA TRBV5-1 TGCGCCAGCAGCTTAGACGGGGGGGGCCGGGATACGCAGTATTTT CASSLDGGGRDTQYF
TRBJ1-2 NA NA TRBV4-1 TGCGCCAGCAGCCAAGATCTGGGAGGGGCGGACGACTATGGCTACACCTTC CASSQDLGGADDYGYTF
TRBJ1-2 TRBD1 NA TRBV3-1/TRBV3-2 TGTGCCAGCAGCCCCCCGGGGACAGGGTCACGCTATGGCTACACCTTC CASSPPGTGSRYGYTF
TRBJ2-3 TRBD2 NA TRBV10-3 TGTGCCATCAGTGAAGGACTAGCGGGGGGGCAGGGTACAGATACGCAGTATTTT CAISEGLAGGQGTDTQYF
TRBJ2-1 TRBD2 NA TRBV19 TGTGCCAGTAGTATAATAGCGGGGACCTCCTACAATGAGCAGTTCTTC CASSIIAGTSYNEQFF
TRBJ1-2 NA NA TRBV6-5 TGTGCCAGCACCCGAGGAGGGTGGGAGGATGGCTACACCTTC CASTRGGWEDGYTF
TRBJ1-2 NA once TRBV6-5 TGTGCCAGCAGCCGTGGGAGGGAGGGAGGCTACACCTTC CASSRGREGGYTF
TRBJ2-1 NA NA TRBV12-3/TRBV12-4 TGTGCCAGCAGTTCCGGGATCTACAATGAGCAGTTCTTC CASSSGIYNEQFF
TRBJ1-4 NA once TRBV28 TGTGCCAGCAGTTTATTGGCGGGCGAAAAACTGTTTTTT CASSLLAGEKLFF
TRBJ2-2 TRBD1 NA TRBV11-2 TGTGCCAGCAGCTCCTACAGGGGGCACACCGGGGAGCTGTTTTTT CASSSYRGHTGELFF
TRBJ2-7 NA NA TRBV6-5 TGTGCCAGCAGTTACACCAGAGACTTACGAAGCAAGCAGTACTTC CASSYTRDLRSKQYF
TRBJ2-1 NA NA TRBV4-1 TGCGCCAGCAGTCGGACAGCGTACAATGAGCAGTTCTTC CASSRTAYNEQFF
TRBJ1-3 NA once TRBV15 TGTGCCACCAGCAAGGACAGTCGCTCTGGAAACACCATATATTTT CATSKDSRSGNTIYF
TRBJ2-3 NA few TRBV13 TGTGCCAGCAGCCAAGGGAGAACCCCACGACGCACAGATACGCAGTATTTT CASSQGRTPRRTDTQYF
TRBJ1-2 NA NA TRBV18 TGTGCCAGCTCACCAGCCGGCTTCCGACTTAACTATGGCTACACCTTC CASSPAGFRLNYGYTF
TRBJ1-2 NA once TRBV29-1 TGCAGCGTTGAAGCGGTCGCCAGGCTTGACTATGGCTACACCTTC CSVEAVARLDYGYTF
TRBJ2-3 NA few TRBV9 TGTGCCAGCAGCGTGGGCAGCCGATCCCTTACAGATACGCAGTATTTT CASSVGSRSLTDTQYF
TRBJ1-3 NA NA TRBV19 TGTGCCACCCGAGGTATCGGGGGTTTGAGAAACACCATATATTTT CATRGIGGLRNTIYF
TRBJ2-7 TRBD1 NA TRBV19 TGTGCCAGTAGTTACAGGGGGCGGAACCTCTACGAGCAGTACTTC CASSYRGRNLYEQYF
TRBJ2-7 NA few TRBV28 TGTGCCAGCAGGGGGACCGACGGGGGGCTGGGCGAGCAGTACTTC CASRGTDGGLGEQYF
TRBJ1-1 NA NA TRBV6-6 TGTGCCAGCAGTGTGACAGAAAACACTGAAGCTTTCTTT CASSVTENTEAFF
TRBJ2-5 TRBD2 NA TRBV14 TGTGCCAGCAGCCAAGAGCGACTAGCGGGGGCCAGGTCCGAGACCCAGTACTTC CASSQERLAGARSETQYF
TRBJ2-6 NA NA TRBV24-1 TGTGCCACCAGCCCGACACCAAGCTCTGGGGCCAACGTCCTGACTTTC CATSPTPSSGANVLTF
TRBJ1-1 NA NA TRBV5-4 TGTGCCAGTAAGGGGGGGGGAGCCATGAACACTGAAGCTTTCTTT CASKGGGAMNTEAFF
TRBJ1-6 TRBD1 NA TRBV18 TGTGCCAGCTCAACCGGGACAGTTGATAATTCACCCCTCCACTTT CASSTGTVDNSPLHF
TRBJ1-2 NA NA TRBV6-4 TGTGCCAGCACCAAACACAGGGACTATGGCTACACCTTC CASTKHRDYGYTF
TRBJ1-5 NA NA TRBV20-1 TGCAGTGCTAGTTCAGGACAAAGATATCAGCCCCAGCATTTT CSASSGQRYQPQHF
TRBJ1-4 NA NA TRBV9 TGTGCCAGCAGCGTCAGTTCGGGGGGAAAACTGTTTTTT CASSVSSGGKLFF
TRBJ2-7 NA NA TRBV6-5 TGTGCCAGTAGAAGTGGACCCGGAGGCGAGCAGTACTTC CASRSGPGGEQYF
TRBJ1-2 NA NA TRBV6-5 TGTGCCAGCAGGAGTCTTAACTATGGCTACACCTTC CASRSLNYGYTF
TRBJ1-1 NA few TRBV7-9 TGTGCCAGCAGCTCCGGACAGCACACTGAAGCTTTCTTT CASSSGQHTEAFF
TRBJ1-5 TRBD1 NA TRBV5-8 TGTGCCAGCAGCTATCACAGGGGGCTCATCATGAGCAATCAGCCCCAGCATTTT CASSYHRGLIMSNQPQHF
TRBJ2-3 NA NA TRBV5-1 TGCGCCAGCAGCTTGGGGACTCCAAGCACAGATACGCAGTATTTT CASSLGTPSTDTQYF
TRBJ2-5 TRBD2 NA TRBV10-3 TGTGCCATCAGTGTTGGGTCAAGCGGGGCACAAGAGACCCAGTACTTC CAISVGSSGAQETQYF
TRBJ2-3 TRBD1 NA TRBV10-2 TGCGCCAGCAGCTTGGACAGGGGGTTCACAGATACGCAGTATTTT CASSLDRGFTDTQYF
TRBJ2-6 NA NA TRBV19 TGTGCCAGTAGTATAGAGGGGCTAGGGGCCAACGTCCTGACTTTC CASSIEGLGANVLTF
TRBJ2-2 NA NA TRBV5-1 TGCGCCAGCAGCCCGCTTACAGGGAACACCGGGGAGCTGTTTTTT CASSPLTGNTGELFF
TRBJ2-1 NA once TRBV7-8 TGTGCCAGCAGCTTAGCGGCAGGGCGGAATGAGCAGTTCTTC CASSLAAGRNEQFF
TRBJ1-1 TRBD1 NA TRBV4-1 TGCGCCAGCAGCCAAGACCCGACAGGGGGTTACTTGAACACTGAAGCTTTCTTT CASSQDPTGGYLNTEAFF
TRBJ2-1 NA once TRBV7-9 TGTGCCAGCAGCTTGCGGGACAATGAGCAGTTCTTC CASSLRDNEQFF